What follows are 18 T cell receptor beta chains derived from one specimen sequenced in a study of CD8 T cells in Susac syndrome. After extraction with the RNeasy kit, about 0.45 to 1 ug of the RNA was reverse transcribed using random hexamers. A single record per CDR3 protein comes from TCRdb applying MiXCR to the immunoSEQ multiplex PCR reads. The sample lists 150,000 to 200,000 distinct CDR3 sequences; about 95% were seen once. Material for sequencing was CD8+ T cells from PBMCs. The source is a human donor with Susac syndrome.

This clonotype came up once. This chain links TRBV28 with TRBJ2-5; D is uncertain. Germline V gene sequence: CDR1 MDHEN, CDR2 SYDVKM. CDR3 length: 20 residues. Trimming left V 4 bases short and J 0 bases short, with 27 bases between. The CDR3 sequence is CASSCCGPLRLVMHQETQYF. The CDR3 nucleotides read TGTGCCAGCAGTTGTTGCGGTCCACTGAGGCTAGTCATGCACCAAGAGACCCAGTACTTC.

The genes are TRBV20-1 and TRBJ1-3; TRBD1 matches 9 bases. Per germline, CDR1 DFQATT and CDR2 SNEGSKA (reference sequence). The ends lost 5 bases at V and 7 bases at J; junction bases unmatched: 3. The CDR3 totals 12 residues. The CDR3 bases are TGCAGTGCTTGGGACAGGGAGAACACCATATATTTT. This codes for CSAWDRENTIYF.

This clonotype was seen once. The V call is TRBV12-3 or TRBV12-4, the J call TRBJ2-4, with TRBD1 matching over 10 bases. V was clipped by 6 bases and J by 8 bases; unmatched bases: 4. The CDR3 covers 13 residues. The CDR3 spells CASSRQGADIQYF. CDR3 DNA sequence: TGTGCCAGCAGCCGACAGGGGGCGGACATTCAGTACTTC.

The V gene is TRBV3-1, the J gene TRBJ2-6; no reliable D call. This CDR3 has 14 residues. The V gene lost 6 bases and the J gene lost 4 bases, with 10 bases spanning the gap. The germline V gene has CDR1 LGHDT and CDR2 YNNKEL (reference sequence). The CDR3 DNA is TGTGCCAGCAGTCTCTTGAGCGGGGCCAACGTCCTGACTTTC. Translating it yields CASSLLSGANVLTF.

CDR3 coding DNA: TGTGCCAGCAGCGTAGATGTTGCAGCCTTCAATGAGCAGTTCTTC. Translating it yields CASSVDVAAFNEQFF. The J gene is TRBJ2-1, the V gene TRBV9; D unresolved. Germline loops: CDR1 SGDLS, CDR2 YYNGEE. The CDR3 has 15 amino acids. Trimming stripped 0 bases from V and 6 bases from J, with 13 bases between.

Written as DNA, the CDR3 is TGTGCCACCAGCAGAGATAGAACAGGGGCGGTCAATGAGCAGTTCTTC. Encoded protein: CATSRDRTGAVNEQFF. The gene calls are TRBV15 and TRBJ2-1; TRBD1 matches at 7 bases. The germline gives CDR1 LNHNV, CDR2 YYDKDF (reference sequence). This CDR3 is built from 16 residues. J lost 6 bases, V lost 0 bases, and 8 bases had no gene match.

CDR3 region: CASSQGTGLGEQYF. In DNA, the CDR3 is TGCGCCAGCAGCCAAGGTACGGGACTTGGCGAGCAGTACTTC. The V gene is TRBV4-1, the J gene TRBJ2-7; D is possibly TRBD2 (6 bases). The CDR3 is made up of 14 amino acids. V lost 1 base, J lost 6 bases, and 13 bases lay in between. Germline V gene lookup returns CDR1 MGHRA and CDR2 YSYEKL.

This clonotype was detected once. The CDR3 sequence: CASSAEAGTLKKEYGYTF. For the CDR3, the DNA is TGTGCCAGCAGCGCAGAAGCCGGGACCCTGAAGAAGGAATATGGCTACACCTTC. This chain links TRBV9 with TRBJ1-2; TRBD1 is a possible D gene (5 bases). The V end lost 3 bases, the J end lost 5 bases, and 26 bases lay between the germline ends. Germline loops: CDR1 SGDLS, CDR2 YYNGEE. This CDR3 has 18 residues.

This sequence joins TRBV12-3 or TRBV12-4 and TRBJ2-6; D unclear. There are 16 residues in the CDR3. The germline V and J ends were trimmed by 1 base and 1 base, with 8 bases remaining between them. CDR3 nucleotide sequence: TGTGCCAGCAGTTTAGGATCAGTTTCTGGGGCCAACGTCCTGACTTTC. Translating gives CASSLGSVSGANVLTF.

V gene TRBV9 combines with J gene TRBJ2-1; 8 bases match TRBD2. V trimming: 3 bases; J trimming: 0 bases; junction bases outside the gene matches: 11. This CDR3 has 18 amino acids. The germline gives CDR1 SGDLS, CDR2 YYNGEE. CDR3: CASSGGLAGTSSYNEQFF. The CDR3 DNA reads TGTGCCAGCAGCGGGGGGCTAGCGGGTACGAGCTCCTACAATGAGCAGTTCTTC.

The CDR3 coding sequence is TGTGCCAGCTCACCACCCTGGCGGGGGGAATACACCGGGGAGCTGTTTTTT. Protein: CASSPPWRGEYTGELFF. This chain joins TRBV18 and TRBJ2-2; 8 positions agree with TRBD2. From germline, CDR1 is KGHSH and CDR2 LQKENI. V lost 0 bases to trimming and J lost 3 bases; unmatched junction nucleotides: 6. CDR3 size: 17 residues.

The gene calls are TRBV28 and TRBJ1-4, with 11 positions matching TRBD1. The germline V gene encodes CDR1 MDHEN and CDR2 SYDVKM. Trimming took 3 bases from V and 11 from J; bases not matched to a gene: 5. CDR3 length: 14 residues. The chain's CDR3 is CASSFGQGAMKLFF. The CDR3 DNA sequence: TGTGCCAGCAGTTTCGGACAGGGGGCGATGAAACTGTTTTTT. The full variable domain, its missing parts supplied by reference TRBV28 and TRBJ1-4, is DVKVTQSSRYLVKRTGEKVFLECVQDMDHENMFWYRQDPGLGLRLIYFSYDVKMKEKGDIPEGYSVSREKKERFSLILESASTNQTSMYLCASSFGQGAMKLFFGSGTQLSVL.

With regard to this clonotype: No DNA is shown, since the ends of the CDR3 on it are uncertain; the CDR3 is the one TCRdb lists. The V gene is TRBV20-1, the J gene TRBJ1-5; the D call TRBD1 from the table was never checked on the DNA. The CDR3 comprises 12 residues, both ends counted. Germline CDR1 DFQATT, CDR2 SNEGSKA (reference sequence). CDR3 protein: CSSLRAGQPQHF.

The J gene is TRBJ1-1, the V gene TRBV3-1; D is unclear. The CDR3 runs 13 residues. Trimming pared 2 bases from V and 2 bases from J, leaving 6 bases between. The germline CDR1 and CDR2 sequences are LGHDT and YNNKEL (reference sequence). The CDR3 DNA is TGTGCCAGCAGCCAAAAGGGCAACACTGAAGCTTTCTTT. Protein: CASSQKGNTEAFF.

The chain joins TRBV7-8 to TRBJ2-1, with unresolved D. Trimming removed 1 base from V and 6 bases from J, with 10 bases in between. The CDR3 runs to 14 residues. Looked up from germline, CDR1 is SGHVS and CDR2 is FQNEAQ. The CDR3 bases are TGTGCCAGCAGCTTAGAGGGCCCGATCAATGAGCAGTTCTTC. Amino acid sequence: CASSLEGPINEQFF.

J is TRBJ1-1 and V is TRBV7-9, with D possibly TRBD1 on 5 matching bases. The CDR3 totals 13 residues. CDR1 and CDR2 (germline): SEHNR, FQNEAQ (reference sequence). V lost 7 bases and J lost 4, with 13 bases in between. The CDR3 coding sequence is TGTGCCAGCATCGATCGGGGGGGCACTGAAGCTTTCTTT. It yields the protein CASIDRGGTEAFF.

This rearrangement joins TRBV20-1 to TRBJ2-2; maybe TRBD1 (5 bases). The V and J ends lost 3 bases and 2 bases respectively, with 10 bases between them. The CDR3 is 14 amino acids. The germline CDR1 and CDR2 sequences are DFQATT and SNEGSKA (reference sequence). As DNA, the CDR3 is TGCAGTGCTAGTGACAGATCCAACACCGGGGAGCTGTTTTTT. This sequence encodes CSASDRSNTGELFF.

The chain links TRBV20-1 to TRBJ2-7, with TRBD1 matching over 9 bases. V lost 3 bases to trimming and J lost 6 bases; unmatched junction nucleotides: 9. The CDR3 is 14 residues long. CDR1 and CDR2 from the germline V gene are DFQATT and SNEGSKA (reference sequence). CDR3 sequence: CSASGTGYIGEQYF. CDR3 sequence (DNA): TGCAGTGCTAGTGGGACAGGGTATATCGGCGAGCAGTACTTC.